This entry lists 14 T cell receptor beta chains sequenced from one sample in a study of control samples from healthy donors and cancer patients. Repertoires were generated with immunoSEQ multiplex PCR, while TCRdb's copy carries only in-frame clones and drops some. Its table lists 150,000 to 200,000 clones. Material: blood. The receptors stem from a woman aged 25 to 39 in good health.

This chain uses TRBV2 with TRBJ1-1; D is undetermined. Germline V gene sequence: CDR1 SNHLY, CDR2 FYNNEI. The V and J ends lost 7 bases and 1 base respectively, with 10 bases between them. The CDR3 has 13 amino acids. CDR3 bases: TGTGCCAGCACGGTAGGCTGGAACACTGAAGCTTTCTTT. Its translation: CASTVGWNTEAFF.

The chain joins TRBV7-2 to TRBJ2-7; TRBD1 aligns across 9 bases. The junction had 7 bases not matched to a gene; V was cut back by 5 bases and J by 2 bases. Germline CDR1 SGHTA, CDR2 FQGNSA. CDR3 size: 15 residues. This CDR3 is CASSEGQGRPYEQYF. The CDR3 DNA follows: TGTGCCAGCAGCGAGGGACAGGGAAGGCCCTACGAGCAGTACTTC.

The rearrangement joins TRBV7-9 to TRBJ1-2, with D possibly TRBD1 on 6 matching bases. Germline assignment: CDR1 SEHNR and CDR2 FQNEAQ (reference sequence). The V end lost 2 bases, the J end lost 8 bases, and 15 bases lay between the germline ends. This CDR3 has 14 amino acids. Here the CDR3 reads CASSLLSGERGYTF. CDR3 nucleotides: TGTGCCAGCAGCTTACTGTCAGGGGAGCGGGGCTACACCTTC.

The CDR3 sequence is CASSPRDRGRATEAFF. CDR3 in DNA: TGTGCCAGCAGCCCCCGGGACAGGGGGCGCGCCACTGAAGCTTTCTTT. This rearrangement joins TRBV7-8 to TRBJ1-1, with TRBD1 identical over 12 bases. The CDR3 runs 16 residues. Trimming cost V 5 bases and J 4 bases; bases outside gene matches: 8. In germline, CDR1 is SGHVS, CDR2 FQNEAQ.

This chain links TRBV15 with TRBJ1-5, with D perhaps matching TRBD1 (5 bases). V gave up 1 base and J gave up 4 bases, with 11 bases separating them. This CDR3 has 15 residues. The germline V gene has CDR1 LNHNV and CDR2 YYDKDF (reference sequence). The CDR3 reads CATSRVMGDNQPQHF. The DNA for the CDR3 is TGTGCCACCAGCAGAGTTATGGGGGATAATCAGCCCCAGCATTTT.

The chain links TRBV11-2 to TRBJ2-4; no clear D gene. The V gene's germline CDR1 is SGHAT and CDR2 FQNNGV. This CDR3 spans 15 amino acids. Trimming removed 2 bases from V and 1 base from J, with 9 bases in between. CDR3 protein: CASSLTDAAKNIQYF. The CDR3 nucleotides read TGTGCCAGCAGCTTAACGGATGCGGCCAAAAACATTCAGTACTTC.

The CDR3 region is CASSLTGVGATNEKLFF. The DNA of the CDR3 is TGTGCCAGCAGTCTCACAGGGGTCGGGGCAACTAATGAAAAACTGTTTTTT. This sequence joins TRBV28 and TRBJ1-4, with 7 nucleotides matching TRBD1. This CDR3 comprises 17 residues. Germline values: CDR1 MDHEN, CDR2 SYDVKM. The V and J ends lost 5 bases and 0 bases, in that order; junction bases with no gene match: 9.

The rearrangement links TRBV28 to TRBJ2-1; the D gene is possibly TRBD1 (5 bases). V was trimmed by 6 bases and J by 4 bases, leaving 19 bases between them. The CDR3 totals 16 residues. Germline V gene data show CDR1 as MDHEN and CDR2 as SYDVKM. CDR3 nucleotide sequence: TGTGCCAGCAGAAACATGAGACTGGGGCGTTACAATGAGCAGTTCTTC. Translated: CASRNMRLGRYNEQFF.

V usage is TRBV28 and J usage is TRBJ2-7; no reliable D call. Germline values: CDR1 MDHEN, CDR2 SYDVKM. This CDR3 has 13 amino acids. The V end was cut by 2 bases, the J end by 0 bases, with 5 bases between. The CDR3 DNA follows: TGTGCCAGCAGTTTAAGCAGCTCCTACGAGCAGTACTTC. Its protein product is CASSLSSSYEQYF.

This chain joins TRBV2 and TRBJ1-2; D is possibly TRBD1 (6 bases). V was trimmed by 7 bases and J by 4 bases, leaving 13 bases between them. Germline V gene data show CDR1 as SNHLY and CDR2 as FYNNEI. The CDR3 has 13 amino acids. The CDR3 region is CASTIRQVYGYTF. The DNA for the CDR3 is TGTGCCAGCACCATAAGACAGGTCTATGGCTACACCTTC.

The gene calls are TRBV4-1 and TRBJ1-2, with unresolved D. V was clipped by 0 bases and J by 2 bases, with 13 bases between them. The CDR3 covers 16 residues. CDR1 MGHRA and CDR2 YSYEKL come from the germline V gene. The CDR3 sequence is CASSQEYPEGNYGYTF. CDR3 nucleotide sequence: TGCGCCAGCAGCCAAGAATATCCGGAGGGAAACTATGGCTACACCTTC.

V gene TRBV5-4 combines with J gene TRBJ1-2; 11 bases match TRBD1. Germline lookup yields CDR1 SGHNT and CDR2 YYREEE (reference sequence). V was clipped by 0 bases and J by 8 bases; unmatched bases: 9. This CDR3 spans 16 amino acids. The DNA of the CDR3 is TGTGCCAGCAGCTTGGAAAGGACAGGGGGCGTCGCGGGCTACACCTTC. Translated: CASSLERTGGVAGYTF.

This chain uses TRBV9 with TRBJ2-3, with D perhaps matching TRBD1 or TRBD2 (6 bases each). The germline V gene encodes CDR1 SGDLS and CDR2 YYNGEE. This CDR3 region has 15 residues. Trimming left V 6 bases short and J 9 bases short, with 23 bases between. The CDR3 DNA sequence: TGTGCCAGCAAACGGGCGGGGCCCGAACAGGGAACGCAGTATTTT. Its translation is CASKRAGPEQGTQYF.

The genes are TRBV7-6 and TRBJ1-4; 9 positions match TRBD1. This CDR3 is 15 amino acids long. Trimming cost V 5 bases and J 4 bases; bases outside gene matches: 5. Germline loops: CDR1 SGHVS, CDR2 FNYEAQ. CDR3 sequence reads: CASSGDRAGNEKLFF. The CDR3 coding sequence is TGTGCCAGCAGCGGGGACAGGGCGGGTAATGAAAAACTGTTTTTT.